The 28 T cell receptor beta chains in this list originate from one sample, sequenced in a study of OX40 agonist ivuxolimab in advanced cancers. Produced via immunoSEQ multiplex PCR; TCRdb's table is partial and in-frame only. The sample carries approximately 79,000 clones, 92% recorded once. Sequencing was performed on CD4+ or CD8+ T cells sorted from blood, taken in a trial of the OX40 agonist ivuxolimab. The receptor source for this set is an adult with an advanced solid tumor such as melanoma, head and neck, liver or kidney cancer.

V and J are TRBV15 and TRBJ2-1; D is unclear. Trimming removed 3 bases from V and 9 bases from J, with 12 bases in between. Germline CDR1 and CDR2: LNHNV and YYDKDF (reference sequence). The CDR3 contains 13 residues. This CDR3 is CATSRDLITEQFF. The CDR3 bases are TGTGCCACCAGCAGGGACCTGATCACTGAGCAGTTCTTC.

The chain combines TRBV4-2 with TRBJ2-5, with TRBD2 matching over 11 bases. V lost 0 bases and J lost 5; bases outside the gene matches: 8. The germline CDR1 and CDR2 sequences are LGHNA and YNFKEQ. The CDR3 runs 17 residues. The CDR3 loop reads CASSQELAGGLLETQYF. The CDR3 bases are TGTGCCAGCAGCCAAGAGTTAGCGGGGGGGCTTTTGGAGACCCAGTACTTC.

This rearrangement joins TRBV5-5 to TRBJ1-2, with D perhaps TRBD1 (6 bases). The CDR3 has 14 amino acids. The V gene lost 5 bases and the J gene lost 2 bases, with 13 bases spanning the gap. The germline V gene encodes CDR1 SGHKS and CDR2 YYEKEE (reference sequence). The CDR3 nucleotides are TGTGCCAGCAGACCGGGACAACCCAACTATGGCTACACCTTC. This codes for CASRPGQPNYGYTF.

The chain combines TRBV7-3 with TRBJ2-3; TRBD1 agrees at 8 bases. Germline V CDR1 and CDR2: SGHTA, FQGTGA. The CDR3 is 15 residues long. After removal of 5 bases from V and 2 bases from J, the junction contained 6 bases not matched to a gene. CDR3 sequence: CASSRQGWITDTQYF. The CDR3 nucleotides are TGTGCCAGCAGCCGACAGGGGTGGATCACAGATACGCAGTATTTT.

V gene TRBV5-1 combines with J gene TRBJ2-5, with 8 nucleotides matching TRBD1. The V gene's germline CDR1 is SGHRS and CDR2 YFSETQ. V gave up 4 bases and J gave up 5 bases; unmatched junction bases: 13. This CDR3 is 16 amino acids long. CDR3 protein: CASSRRYYRGEETQYF. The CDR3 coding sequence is TGCGCCAGCAGCCGGAGGTACTACAGGGGGGAGGAGACCCAGTACTTC.

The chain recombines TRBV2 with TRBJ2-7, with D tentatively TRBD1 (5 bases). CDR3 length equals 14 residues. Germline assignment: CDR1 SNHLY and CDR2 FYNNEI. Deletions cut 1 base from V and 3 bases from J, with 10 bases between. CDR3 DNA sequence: TGTGCCAGCAGTGAAGGTCCAGGGCGCTACGAGCAGTACTTC. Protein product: CASSEGPGRYEQYF.

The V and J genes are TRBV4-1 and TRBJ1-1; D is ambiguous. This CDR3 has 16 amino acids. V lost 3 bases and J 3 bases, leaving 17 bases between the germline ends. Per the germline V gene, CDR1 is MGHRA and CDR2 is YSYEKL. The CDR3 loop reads CASSHNPFDGDTEAFF. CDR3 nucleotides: TGCGCCAGCAGCCACAATCCGTTCGACGGGGACACTGAAGCTTTCTTT.

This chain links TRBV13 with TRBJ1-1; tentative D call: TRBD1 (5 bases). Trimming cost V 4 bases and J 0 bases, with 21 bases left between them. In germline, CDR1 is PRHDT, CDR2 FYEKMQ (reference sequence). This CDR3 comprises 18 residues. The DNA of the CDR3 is TGTGCCAGCAGCTCCACCTTCGAAGCCCAGGGAATGAACACTGAAGCTTTCTTT. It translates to CASSSTFEAQGMNTEAFF.

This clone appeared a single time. The CDR3 region is CASSQPGGANEQFF. The CDR3, as DNA: TGCGCCAGCAGCCAGCCCGGGGGGGCCAATGAGCAGTTCTTC. The V and J genes are TRBV4-1 and TRBJ2-1; 8 nucleotides align to TRBD2. The CDR3 has 14 amino acids. Germline CDR1 MGHRA, CDR2 YSYEKL. V lost 3 bases and J lost 6; bases outside the gene matches: 4.

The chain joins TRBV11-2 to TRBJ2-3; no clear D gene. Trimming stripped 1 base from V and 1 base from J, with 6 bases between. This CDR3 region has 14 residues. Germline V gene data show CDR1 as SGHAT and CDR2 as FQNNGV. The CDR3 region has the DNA TGTGCCAGCAGCTTAGGTGGACGCACAGATACGCAGTATTTT. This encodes CASSLGGRTDTQYF. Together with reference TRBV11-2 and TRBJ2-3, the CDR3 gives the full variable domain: EAGVAQSPRYKIIEKRQSVAFWCNPISGHATLYWYQQILGQGPKLLIQFQNNGVVDDSQLPKDRFSAERLKGVDSTLKIQPAKLEDSAVYLCASSLGGRTDTQYFGPGTRLTVL.

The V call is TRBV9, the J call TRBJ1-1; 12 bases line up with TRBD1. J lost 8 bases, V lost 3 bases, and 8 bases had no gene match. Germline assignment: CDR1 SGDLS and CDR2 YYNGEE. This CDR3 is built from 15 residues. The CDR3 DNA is TGTGCCAGCAGCGACGCCGGGACAGGGGGCAGAGAAGCTTTCTTT. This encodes CASSDAGTGGREAFF.

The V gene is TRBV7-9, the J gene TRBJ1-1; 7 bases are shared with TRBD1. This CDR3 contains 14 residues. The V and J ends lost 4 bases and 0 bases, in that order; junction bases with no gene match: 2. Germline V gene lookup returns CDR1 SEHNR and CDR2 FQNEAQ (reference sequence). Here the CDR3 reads CASSSGGVNTEAFF. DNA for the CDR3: TGTGCCAGCAGCTCAGGGGGGGTGAACACTGAAGCTTTCTTT.

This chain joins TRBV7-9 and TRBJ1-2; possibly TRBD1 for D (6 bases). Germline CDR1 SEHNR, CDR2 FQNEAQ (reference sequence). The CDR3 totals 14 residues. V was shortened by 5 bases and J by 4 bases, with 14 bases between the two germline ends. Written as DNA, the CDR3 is TGTGCCAGCAGCCTCGGGGGCGCAAGCTATGGCTACACCTTC. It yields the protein CASSLGGASYGYTF. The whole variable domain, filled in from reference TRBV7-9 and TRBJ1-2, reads DTGVSQNPRHKITKRGQNVTFRCDPISEHNRLYWYRQTLGQGPEFLTYFQNEAQLEKSRLLSDRFSAERPKGSFSTLEIQRTEQGDSAMYLCASSLGGASYGYTFGSGTRLTVV.

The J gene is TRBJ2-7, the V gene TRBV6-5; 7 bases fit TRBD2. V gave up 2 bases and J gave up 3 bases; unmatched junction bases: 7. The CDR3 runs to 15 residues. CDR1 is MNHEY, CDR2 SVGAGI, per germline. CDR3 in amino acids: CASSYGGGSNYEQYF. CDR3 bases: TGTGCCAGCAGTTACGGGGGGGGATCCAACTACGAGCAGTACTTC.

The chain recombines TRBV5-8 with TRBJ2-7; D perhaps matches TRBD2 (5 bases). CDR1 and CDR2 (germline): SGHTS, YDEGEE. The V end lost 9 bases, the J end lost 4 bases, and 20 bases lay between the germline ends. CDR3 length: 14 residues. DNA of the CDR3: TGTGCCACCGAGAAGGGAGATTATGGTTACGAGCAGTACTTC. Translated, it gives CATEKGDYGYEQYF.

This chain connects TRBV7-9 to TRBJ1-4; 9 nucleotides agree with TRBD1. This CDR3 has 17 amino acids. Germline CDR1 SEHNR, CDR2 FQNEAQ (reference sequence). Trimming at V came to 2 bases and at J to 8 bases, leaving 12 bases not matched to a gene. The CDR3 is CASSLRDREGLGEKLFF. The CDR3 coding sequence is TGTGCCAGCAGCTTACGGGACAGGGAGGGTTTAGGAGAAAAACTGTTTTTT.

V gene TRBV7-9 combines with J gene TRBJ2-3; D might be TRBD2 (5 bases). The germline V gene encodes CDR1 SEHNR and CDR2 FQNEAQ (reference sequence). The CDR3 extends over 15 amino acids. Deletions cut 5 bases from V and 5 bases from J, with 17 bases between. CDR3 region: CASSPLAGKGDTQYF. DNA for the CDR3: TGTGCCAGCAGCCCCCTGGCGGGTAAAGGAGATACGCAGTATTTT.

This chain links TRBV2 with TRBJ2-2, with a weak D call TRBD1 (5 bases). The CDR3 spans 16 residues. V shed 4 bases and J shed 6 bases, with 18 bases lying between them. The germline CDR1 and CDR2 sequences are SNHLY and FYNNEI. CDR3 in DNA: TGTGCCAGCAGTGTAGGGGCGTTCGAAACAGCCGGGGAGCTGTTTTTT. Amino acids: CASSVGAFETAGELFF.

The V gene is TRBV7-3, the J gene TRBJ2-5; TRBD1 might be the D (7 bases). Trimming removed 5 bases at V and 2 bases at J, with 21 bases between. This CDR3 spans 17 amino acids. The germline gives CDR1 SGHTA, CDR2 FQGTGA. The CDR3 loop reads CASSDFPGGPFQETQYF. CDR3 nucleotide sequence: TGTGCCAGCAGCGACTTCCCAGGGGGGCCCTTTCAAGAGACCCAGTACTTC.

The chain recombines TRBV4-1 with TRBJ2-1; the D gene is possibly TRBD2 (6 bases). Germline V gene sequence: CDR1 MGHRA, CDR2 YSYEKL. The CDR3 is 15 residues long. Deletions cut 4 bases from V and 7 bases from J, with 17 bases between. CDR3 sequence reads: CASSPFPGVGNEQFF. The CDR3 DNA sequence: TGCGCCAGCAGCCCATTTCCGGGGGTAGGTAATGAGCAGTTCTTC.

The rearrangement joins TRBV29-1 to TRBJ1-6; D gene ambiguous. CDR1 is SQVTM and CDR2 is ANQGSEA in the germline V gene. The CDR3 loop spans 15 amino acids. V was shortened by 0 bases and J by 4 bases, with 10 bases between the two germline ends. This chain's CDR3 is CSVEEGKEYNSPLHF. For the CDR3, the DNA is TGCAGCGTTGAAGAAGGGAAAGAGTATAATTCACCCCTCCACTTT.

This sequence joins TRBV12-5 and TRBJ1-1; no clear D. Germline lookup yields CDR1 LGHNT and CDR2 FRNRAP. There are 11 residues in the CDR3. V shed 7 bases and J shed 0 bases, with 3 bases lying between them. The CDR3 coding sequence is TGTGCTAGTGCCCTGAACACTGAAGCTTTCTTT. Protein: CASALNTEAFF. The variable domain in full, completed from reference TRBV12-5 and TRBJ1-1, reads DARVTQTPRHKVTEMGQEVTMRCQPILGHNTVFWYRQTMMQGLELLAYFRNRAPLDDSGMPKDRFSAEMPDATLATLKIQPSEPRDSAVYFCASALNTEAFFGQGTRLTVV.

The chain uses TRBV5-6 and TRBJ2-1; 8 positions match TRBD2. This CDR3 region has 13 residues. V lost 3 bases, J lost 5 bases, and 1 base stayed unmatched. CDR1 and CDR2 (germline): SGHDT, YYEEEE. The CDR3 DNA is TGTGCCAGCAGCTATAGCGGGAACAATGAGCAGTTCTTC. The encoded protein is CASSYSGNNEQFF.

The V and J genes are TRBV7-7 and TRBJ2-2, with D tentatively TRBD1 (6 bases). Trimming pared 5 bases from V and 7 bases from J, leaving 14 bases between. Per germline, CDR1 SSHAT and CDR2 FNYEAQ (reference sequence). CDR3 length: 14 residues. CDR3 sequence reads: CASSDQGFGGELFF. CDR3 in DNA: TGTGCCAGCAGCGACCAGGGGTTCGGCGGGGAGCTGTTTTTT.

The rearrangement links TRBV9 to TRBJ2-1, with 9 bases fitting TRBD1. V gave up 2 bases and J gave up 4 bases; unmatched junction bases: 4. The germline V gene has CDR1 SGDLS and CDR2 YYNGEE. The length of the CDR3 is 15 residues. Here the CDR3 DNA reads TGTGCCAGCAGCGTTGGGACAGGGTATTACAATGAGCAGTTCTTC. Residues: CASSVGTGYYNEQFF.

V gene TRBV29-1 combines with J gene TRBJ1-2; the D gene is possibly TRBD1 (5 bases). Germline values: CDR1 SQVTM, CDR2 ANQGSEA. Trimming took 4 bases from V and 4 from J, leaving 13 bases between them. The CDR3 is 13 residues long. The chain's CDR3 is CSVVGLTSYGYTF. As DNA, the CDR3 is TGCAGCGTTGTGGGACTCACCTCCTATGGCTACACCTTC.

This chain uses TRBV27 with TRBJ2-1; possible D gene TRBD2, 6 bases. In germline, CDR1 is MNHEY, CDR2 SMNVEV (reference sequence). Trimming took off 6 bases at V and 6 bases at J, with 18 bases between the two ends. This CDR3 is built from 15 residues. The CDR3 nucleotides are TGTGCCAGCAGATCCGCCCCGGGCGGGGCCAATGAGCAGTTCTTC. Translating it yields CASRSAPGGANEQFF.

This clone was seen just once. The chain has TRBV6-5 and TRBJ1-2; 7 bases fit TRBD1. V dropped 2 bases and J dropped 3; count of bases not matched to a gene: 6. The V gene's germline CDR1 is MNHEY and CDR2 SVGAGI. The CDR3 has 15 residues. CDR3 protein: CASSYPPDRDYGYTF. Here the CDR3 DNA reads TGTGCCAGCAGTTACCCCCCCGACAGGGACTATGGCTACACCTTC.